What follows describes a single TCR beta chain. At least ten counts were recorded for this clone. No antigen is known for it. No quality values exist for individual bases; no much larger clone is one base distant. The sample belongs to a study of shared clonotypes between healthy human individuals (dated by TCRdb to 2020 to 2021). Regarding the complete study: The cohort included a few men and a couple of women between 18 and 49 years of age. For each donor, CD4 naive and CD4 memory were each given three plates, CD8 naive was given two plates, and CD8 memory was given one plate. Blood TCR repertoires of 5 or 6 healthy adults were deeply sequenced to estimate repertoire size and the extent of clonotype sharing between individuals. To increase sequencing depth and limit assay-specific biases, different laboratories used diverse techniques to prepare libraries and sequence TCR repertoires. Per donor, leukapheresis produced somewhere between about 0.94 and 9.5 billion PBMCs. On the study overall, not on this receptor specifically: Naive subsets generally had larger estimated clonotype richness than memory subsets did. Sampling was restricted to blood, and TCR repertoires in tissue are likely to differ from TCR repertoires in blood. Because the study included a small number of donors, the genetic and exposure-history diversity represented was limited. Sharing across a few donors was observed for around 5% of naive CD4, 3% to 4% of naive CD8, about 2.5% of memory CD4, and roughly 0.43% of memory CD8 clonotypes. Even with the large sequencing depth, rarefaction of the sorted-subset datasets indicated that sequencing was incomplete. Pairwise subsampling indicated that sequencing depth was expected to affect the degree of clonotype sharing among donors. Compared with non-shared clonotypes, clonotypes shared by all four sorted-subset donors had higher generation probabilities.

Using the deep immunoSEQ assay, TCR CDR3 regions were amplified from genomic DNA by multiplex PCR. Extracted genomic DNA from each cell subset was spread evenly across all wells of several immunoSEQ 96-well plates, with each plate serving as a replicate. For sorted subsets, roughly 200 ng genomic DNA, equal to approximately 30,000 T cell genomes, was loaded into each replicate PCR. The purified libraries were quantified using a Qubit 3.0 fluorometer, sized with a Bioanalyzer 2100, and then quantified again using the KAPA Library Quantification kit. A separate single-read 150-cycle Illumina NextSeq 550 flow cell was used to sequence each immunoSEQ 96-well plate. The source study handled its data this way. Because the immunoSEQ output included only junctional sequences and no quality scores, the filtering could not be the same as the filtering used for full-length reads. Sequences were annotated with PyIR, a Python wrapper for IgBLAST v1.9, using IMGT germline references to assign V/J genes and CDR3. Reads were removed for weak V/J assignments (E-value above 1e-6), missing CDR3, stop codons, out-of-frame junctions, or ambiguous translated residues. V3J clonotypes were defined as sequences sharing the same inferred V gene, J gene, and CDR3 amino acid sequence. Percentage overlap between repertoires was computed as shared unique clonotypes divided by the size of the smaller repertoire. Richness of each repertoire was evaluated using RTK rarefaction, the Chao1 estimator, and Recon v2.1 estimates of unobserved clonotypes. For all TCRbeta clonotypes obtained by the gDNA method from a handful of donors, generation probabilities were computed with OLGA. The clones in this table, taken by TCRdb from immuneACCESS, are in-frame only. Not every clone is retained; where verified, under half of the shortfall comes from an unresolved V gene, and the cause of the rest is unknown. D and trimming come from the DNA, and the V and J calls and clone size come from that table. This sample lists roughly 640,000 clones; roughly 70% were detected once. 1.5% to 2% of the sample comes from the top ten.

The donors were healthy, HIV-negative adults who had no recently reported acute infections or vaccinations. Every donor was a Caucasian adult residing in Nashville, Tennessee, USA. Magnetic negative selection was used to enrich CD4+ T cells, after which naive cells were positively selected on CD45RA and the negative fraction became the memory subset. Blood was collected by leukapheresis, and PBMCs were isolated by Ficoll-Histopaque density gradient centrifugation and then cryopreserved in liquid nitrogen vapor phase. Purity and quantity of every magnetically sorted T cell population were checked by analytical flow cytometry. From each sorted fraction, genomic DNA was isolated and quantified by UV absorbance on a Nanodrop 2000c. Sequences were obtained from memory CD4+ T cells sorted from blood. The sample's cell subset or site label is to be understood as: CD45RA-negative fraction. The receptor was derived from a woman aged 30 to 39 in good health.

The DNA is TGTGCCAGCAGCTTAGGTCTGGATTCAGATACGCAGTATTTT. Its protein product is CASSLGLDSDTQYF. The chain was built from TRBV7-7 and TRBJ2-3, with the D gene uncertain. Taken from the germline V gene (reference sequence), the CDR1 and CDR2 loops are SSHAT and FNYEAQ. The germline ends are 9 bases apart after V is trimmed by 1 base and J by 4 bases. The CDR3 covers 14 residues, taking in both the cysteine and the phenylalanine. Left in the record is the CDR3 DNA by itself, 42 bases read in frame from the first base.